This entry lists 11 T cell receptor beta chains sequenced from one sample in a study of metastatic and nonmetastatic thyroid tumors. Each patient went into thyroid surgery without having received any treatment. TCRdb called clones again from the PCR reads with MiXCR. The sample includes 4,200 or so clones, about a third of them seen just once. The sequencing input was adjacent normal tissue. The receptors derive from a male donor with papillary thyroid cancer or a benign thyroid nodule (not recorded which). Some clones in this sample may be carry-over from other donors' samples.

The CDR3 protein is CASSLFPSATDTQYF. Here the CDR3 DNA reads TGTGCCAGCAGCTTATTCCCGTCTGCTACAGATACGCAGTATTTT. The rearrangement uses TRBV11-2 and TRBJ2-3; no clear D. The CDR3 is made up of 15 amino acids. Germline CDR1 is SGHAT and CDR2 is FQNNGV. Trimming removed 2 bases at V and 3 bases at J, with 12 bases between.

Only one count was recorded for this clone. The V call is TRBV5-5, the J call TRBJ2-7; no reliable D call. The CDR3 has 13 amino acids. Trimming stripped 0 bases from V and 3 bases from J, with 7 bases between. Germline lookup yields CDR1 SGHKS and CDR2 YYEKEE (reference sequence). The CDR3 loop reads CASSLGADYEQYF. In nucleotides, the CDR3 is TGTGCCAGCAGCTTGGGGGCGGACTACGAGCAGTACTTC. The variable domain in full, completed from reference TRBV5-5 and TRBJ2-7, reads DAGVTQSPTHLIKTRGQQVTLRCSPISGHKSVSWYQQVLGQGPQFIFQYYEKEERGRGNFPDRFSARQFPNYSSELNVNALLLGDSALYLCASSLGADYEQYFGPGTRLTVT.

This clone ranks as large. The chain recombines TRBV5-1 with TRBJ2-6; a weak D match, TRBD1 (6 bases). The V gene lost 4 bases and the J gene lost 0 bases, with 11 bases spanning the gap. Germline V gives CDR1 SGHRS, CDR2 YFSETQ. The CDR3 contains 16 residues. DNA of the CDR3: TGCGCCAGCAGCCACAGGGAGTTCTCTGGGGCCAACGTCCTGACTTTC. Protein: CASSHREFSGANVLTF.

The chain has TRBV7-8 and TRBJ2-7, with 9 bases matching TRBD1. V lost 4 bases to trimming and J lost 6 bases; unmatched junction nucleotides: 4. The germline V gene has CDR1 SGHVS and CDR2 FQNEAQ. The CDR3 is 13 residues long. The CDR3 coding sequence is TGTGCCAGCAGCTCACAGGGGGCCAGCGAGCAGTACTTC. It codes for CASSSQGASEQYF.

The chain joins TRBV6-4 to TRBJ2-3; tentative D call: TRBD1 (6 bases). CDR3 length equals 15 residues. Per the germline V gene, CDR1 is MRHNA and CDR2 is SNTAGT. Trimming left V 0 bases short and J 1 base short, with 8 bases between. CDR3 sequence: CASSDSSGGTDTQYF. The CDR3 DNA sequence: TGTGCCAGCAGTGACTCGTCAGGGGGCACAGATACGCAGTATTTT.

Here the CDR3 DNA reads TGCAGTGCTCCACTAGCGGGAAAGAACGAGCAGTACTTC. This sequence encodes CSAPLAGKNEQYF. The V call is TRBV20-1, the J call TRBJ2-7; 10 bases are a match to TRBD2. Germline V gene lookup returns CDR1 DFQATT and CDR2 SNEGSKA (reference sequence). This CDR3 contains 13 residues. With 5 bases clipped from V and 5 bases from J, the junction kept 6 bases outside the gene matches.

This clone showed up just once. Its ends do not fully match the called genes, so a read error is possible. The chain links TRBV20-1 to TRBJ2-7, with 7 nucleotides matching TRBD1. CDR1 and CDR2 from the germline V gene are DFQATT and SNEGSKA (reference sequence). The length of the CDR3 is 15 residues. This CDR3 reads CIARGPTGRADEQSF. The CDR3 DNA follows: TGCATTGCTAGGGGCCCGACAGGGCGAGCCGACGAGCAGTCCTTC.

This chain joins TRBV12-3 or TRBV12-4 and TRBJ2-7; weak D call: TRBD2 (10 bases). V was cut by 3 bases and J by 0 bases, with 27 bases left in between. CDR3 size: 20 residues. The CDR3 sequence is CASSFSGTGKLAGFSYEQYF. CDR3 DNA sequence: TGTGCCAGCAGTTTCAGCGGGACAGGGAAACTAGCGGGATTCTCCTACGAGCAGTACTTC.

This clone was counted between two and nine times. Other DNA sequences in the sample encode the same CDR3. The genes are TRBV27 and TRBJ2-2; D remains ambiguous. V lost 3 bases, J lost 2 bases, and 4 bases lay in between. The CDR3 runs 13 residues. The germline V gene has CDR1 MNHEY and CDR2 SMNVEV (reference sequence). The CDR3: CASSFPNTGELFF. CDR3 bases: TGTGCCAGCAGTTTCCCCAACACCGGGGAGCTGTTTTTT.

This chain uses TRBV20-1 with TRBJ1-5; D unclear. CDR3 length: 16 residues. The V gene's germline CDR1 is DFQATT and CDR2 SNEGSKA (reference sequence). V gave up 3 bases and J gave up 1 base, with 16 bases separating them. The CDR3 nucleotides read TGCAGTGCTAGTTGGGGTCTAGGTAACAGCAATCAGCCCCAGCATTTT. As protein: CSASWGLGNSNQPQHF.

V gene TRBV5-1 combines with J gene TRBJ2-7; tentative D call: TRBD2 (5 bases). Germline V lookup: CDR1 SGHRS, CDR2 YFSETQ. The ends were cut back, 0 bases at V and 0 bases at J, with 7 bases in the middle. This CDR3 is built from 14 residues. CDR3 DNA: TGCGCCAGCAGCTTGGTTCGGGGCTCCTACGAGCAGTACTTC. Translating gives CASSLVRGSYEQYF.